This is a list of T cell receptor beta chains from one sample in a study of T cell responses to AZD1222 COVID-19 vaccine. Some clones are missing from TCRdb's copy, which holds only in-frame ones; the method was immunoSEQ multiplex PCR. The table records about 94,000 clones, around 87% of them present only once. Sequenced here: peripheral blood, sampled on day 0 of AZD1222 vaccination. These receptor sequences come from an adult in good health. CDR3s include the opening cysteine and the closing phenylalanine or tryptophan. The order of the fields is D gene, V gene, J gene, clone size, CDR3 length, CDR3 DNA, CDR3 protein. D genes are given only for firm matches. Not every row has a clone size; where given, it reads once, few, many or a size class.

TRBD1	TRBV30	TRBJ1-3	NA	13	TGTGCCCGCAAGGGGACAGGGGCAAACACCATATATTTT	CARKGTGANTIYF
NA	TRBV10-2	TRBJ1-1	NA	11	TGCGCCAGCACCGCAGGGCCGGGGGCTTTCTTT	CASTAGPGAFF
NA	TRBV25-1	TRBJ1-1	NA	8	TGTGCCAGCACCGGGGCTTTCTTT	CASTGAFF
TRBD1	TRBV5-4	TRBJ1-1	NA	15	TGTGCCAGCAGCTCGGGGCAGGGGGCCCTCACTGAAGCTTTCTTT	CASSSGQGALTEAFF
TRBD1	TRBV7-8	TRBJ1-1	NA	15	TGTGCCAGCAGCCCGGACAGGCTGAAGAACACTGAAGCTTTCTTT	CASSPDRLKNTEAFF
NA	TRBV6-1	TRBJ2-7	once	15	TGTGCCAGCAGTGAAGGGGCAGGCTTCTCCTACGAGCAGTACTTC	CASSEGAGFSYEQYF
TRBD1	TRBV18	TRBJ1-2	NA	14	TGTGCCAGCTCAAACCAGGGGGCTAACTATGGCTACACCTTC	CASSNQGANYGYTF
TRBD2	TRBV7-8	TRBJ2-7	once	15	TGTGCCAGCAGCTTAGGCAGCGGGGCCGTTTACGAGCAGTACTTC	CASSLGSGAVYEQYF
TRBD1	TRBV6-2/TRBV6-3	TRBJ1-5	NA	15	TGTGCCAGCAGCCCAGGGCAGGGGGTATCTCAGCCCCAGCATTTT	CASSPGQGVSQPQHF
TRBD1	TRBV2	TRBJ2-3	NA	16	TGTGCCAGCAGTATCGTGTCAGGGACAGACACAGATACGCAGTATTTT	CASSIVSGTDTDTQYF
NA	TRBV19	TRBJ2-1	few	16	TGTGCCAGTAGTATAGATCTTGGCGCAGGGCTGAATGAGCAGTTCTTC	CASSIDLGAGLNEQFF
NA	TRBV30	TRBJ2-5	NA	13	TGTGCCTGGAGTCGCCCGGGGCGAGAGACCCAGTACTTC	CAWSRPGRETQYF
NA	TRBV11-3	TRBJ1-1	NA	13	TGTGCCAGCAGCTCGAATAAGAACACTGAAGCTTTCTTT	CASSSNKNTEAFF
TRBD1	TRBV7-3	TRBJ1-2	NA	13	TGTGCCAGCAGCACCGACAGGGACGATGGCTACACCTTC	CASSTDRDDGYTF
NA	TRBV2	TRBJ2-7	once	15	TGTGCCAGCAGTGAGGGGCAGCGCCTCTCCTACGAGCAGTACTTC	CASSEGQRLSYEQYF
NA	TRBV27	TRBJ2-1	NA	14	TGTGCCAGCAGTTTATACGGGACAATCAATGAGCAGTTCTTC	CASSLYGTINEQFF
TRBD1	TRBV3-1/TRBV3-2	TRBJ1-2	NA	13	TGTGCCAGCAGCCAAGCAGGGGGGAATGGCTACACCTTC	CASSQAGGNGYTF
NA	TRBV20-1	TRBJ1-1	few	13	TGCAGTGCTAGTCCCTCTGTGAACACTGAAGCTTTCTTT	CSASPSVNTEAFF
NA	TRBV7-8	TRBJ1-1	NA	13	TGTGCCGTCCAATACGGCGTGAACACTGAAGCTTTCTTT	CAVQYGVNTEAFF
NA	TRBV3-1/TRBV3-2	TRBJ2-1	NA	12	TGTGCCAGCAGCCGGGACACCAATGAGCAGTTCTTC	CASSRDTNEQFF
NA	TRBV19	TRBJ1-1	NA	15	TGTGCCAGTAGTATATCAGGGCAGGGGTACACTGAAGCTTTCTTT	CASSISGQGYTEAFF
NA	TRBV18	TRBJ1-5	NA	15	TGTGCCAGCTCACTCAGGAGCCTAAGCAATCAGCCCCAGCATTTT	CASSLRSLSNQPQHF
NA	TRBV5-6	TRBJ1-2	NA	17	TGTGCCAGCAGCGTACGGGATCCGAGTGCGCTGCGCAATGGCTACACCTTC	CASSVRDPSALRNGYTF
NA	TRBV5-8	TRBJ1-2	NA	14	TGTGCCAGCAGCTATCTGGGAGGGTCGGATGGCTACACCTTC	CASSYLGGSDGYTF
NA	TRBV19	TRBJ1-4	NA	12	TGTGCCAGTAGACTTACAGGGGAAAAACTGTTTTTT	CASRLTGEKLFF
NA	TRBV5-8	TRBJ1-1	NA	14	TGTGCCAGCAGCTTGGCGCCCCCCGGCACTGAAGCTTTCTTT	CASSLAPPGTEAFF
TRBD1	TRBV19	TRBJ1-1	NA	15	TGTGCCAGTAGTGACCCCGGGACAGAGAACACTGAAGCTTTCTTT	CASSDPGTENTEAFF